These 25 T cell receptor beta chains originate from one sample sequenced in a study of blood T cell repertoires in COVID-19. Using immunoSEQ multiplex PCR, the repertoire was profiled, and TCRdb retains in-frame clones only, with some absent. The sample lists about 100,000 clones; around 87% were seen once. The sample comprised peripheral blood. These receptors came from a man aged 50-59 years with active or convalescent COVID-19.

This chain joins TRBV30 and TRBJ2-1, with 14 bases aligning to TRBD2. Germline V gives CDR1 GTSNPN, CDR2 SVGIG (reference sequence). The CDR3 has 16 residues. With V trimmed by 3 bases and J by 5 bases, 6 bases remained unmatched. CDR3 nucleotide sequence: TGTGCCTGGAGGGTTGGGACTAGCGGGAGAGACAATGAGCAGTTCTTC. Translated: CAWRVGTSGRDNEQFF.

This chain joins TRBV10-1 and TRBJ1-5, with D unresolved. This CDR3 has 13 residues. CDR1 and CDR2 (germline): WNHNN, SYGVQD (reference sequence). V was shortened by 2 bases and J by 5 bases, with 7 bases between the two germline ends. The CDR3 nucleotides read TGCGCCAGCAGTGAGGGCCCCCATCAGCCCCAGCATTTT. It encodes CASSEGPHQPQHF.

This clone was detected a few times. The V and J genes are TRBV2 and TRBJ1-4; 7 nucleotides match TRBD1. The CDR3 sequence is 14 residues long. Losses at the gene ends were 7 bases for V and 4 bases for J; bases not matched to a gene: 6. Germline CDR1 is SNHLY and CDR2 is FYNNEI. The CDR3 DNA is TGTGCCAGCAAAGGGGGCAACAATAATGAAAAACTGTTTTTT. Protein sequence: CASKGGNNNEKLFF.

This chain joins TRBV5-1 and TRBJ1-6; no clear D gene. V dropped 0 bases and J dropped 7 bases, with 5 bases sitting between them. Per the germline V gene, CDR1 is SGHRS and CDR2 is YFSETQ. The length of the CDR3 is 13 residues. The CDR3 DNA is TGCGCCAGCAGCTTGGACGCGAATTCACCCCTCCACTTT. Translating it yields CASSLDANSPLHF.

This chain links TRBV25-1 with TRBJ1-2; 8 nucleotides line up with TRBD1. V lost 6 bases to trimming and J lost 6 bases; unmatched junction nucleotides: 6. The CDR3 totals 13 residues. Germline-derived CDR1 and CDR2 are MGHDK and SYGVNS. CDR3 sequence reads: CASRADRVDGYTF. The CDR3 DNA is TGTGCCAGCAGAGCGGACAGGGTGGATGGCTACACCTTC.

J is TRBJ2-3 and V is TRBV3-1 (or the pseudogene TRBV3-2), with a possible D match to TRBD1 (6 bases). The V and J ends lost 2 bases and 5 bases respectively, with 11 bases between them. The germline V gene has CDR1 LGHDT and CDR2 YNNKEL (reference sequence). The CDR3 loop spans 14 amino acids. The DNA of the CDR3 is TGTGCCAGCAGCCAACTGGGGGCGGTAGATACGCAGTATTTT. Protein sequence: CASSQLGAVDTQYF.

This clone occurred once. This chain uses TRBV28 with TRBJ2-5, with 8 bases fitting TRBD1. The ends lost 2 bases at V and 5 bases at J; junction bases unmatched: 4. The CDR3 extends over 14 amino acids. Germline assignment: CDR1 MDHEN and CDR2 SYDVKM. The CDR3 bases are TGTGCCAGCAGTTTACCAGGGGGCATGGAGACCCAGTACTTC. It is translated as CASSLPGGMETQYF.

The chain combines TRBV5-1 with TRBJ2-3; D possibly corresponds to TRBD2 (6 bases). Per the germline V gene, CDR1 is SGHRS and CDR2 is YFSETQ. The V end was cut by 2 bases, the J end by 5 bases, with 18 bases between. This CDR3 region has 16 residues. The CDR3, as DNA: TGCGCCAGCAGCTTTGGGCGGCCCGGCGGGGAAGATACGCAGTATTTT. Translated, it gives CASSFGRPGGEDTQYF.

In nucleotides, the CDR3 is TGTGCCAGCAGACCGGGGGGCGCCTATGGCTACACCTTC. This gives the protein CASRPGGAYGYTF. The chain carries TRBV27 and TRBJ1-2, with D maybe TRBD1 (6 bases). V dropped 6 bases and J dropped 4 bases, with 12 bases sitting between them. Germline CDR1 MNHEY, CDR2 SMNVEV (reference sequence). The CDR3 is 13 amino acids.

The rearrangement uses TRBV28 and TRBJ1-1; possibly TRBD1 for D (6 bases). Germline V gene data show CDR1 as MDHEN and CDR2 as SYDVKM. V lost 7 bases to trimming and J lost 8 bases, with 14 bases between them. This CDR3 has 12 amino acids. Here the CDR3 reads CASTVGGLEAFF. CDR3 DNA: TGTGCCAGCACCGTGGGGGGGCTCGAAGCTTTCTTT.

The chain joins TRBV9 to TRBJ2-7, with 12 bases lining up with TRBD1. J was trimmed by 7 bases and V by 0 bases; bases with no gene match: 5. Per germline, CDR1 SGDLS and CDR2 YYNGEE. The CDR3 has 15 amino acids. CDR3 amino acids: CASSVAGTGGNEQYF. In nucleotides, the CDR3 is TGTGCCAGCAGCGTAGCCGGGACAGGGGGCAATGAGCAGTACTTC.

V and J are TRBV19 and TRBJ1-4, with 8 bases matching TRBD1. This CDR3 has 15 residues. Germline values: CDR1 LNHDA, CDR2 SQIVND (reference sequence). The V and J ends lost 5 bases and 8 bases, in that order; junction bases with no gene match: 10. The CDR3, as DNA: TGTGCCAGTAGTGCAGTCCAGGGGGCAGGGGAAAAACTGTTTTTT. Translating it yields CASSAVQGAGEKLFF.

In this sample, this clone turned up once. The chain is built from TRBV5-1 and TRBJ2-3; 15 positions agree with TRBD2. This CDR3 comprises 17 residues. CDR1 SGHRS and CDR2 YFSETQ come from the germline V gene. The V and J ends lost 2 bases and 5 bases, in that order; junction bases with no gene match: 6. As DNA, the CDR3 is TGCGCCAGCAGCTTCGGGACTAGCGGGGGGCCCCTAGATACGCAGTATTTT. Protein: CASSFGTSGGPLDTQYF.

The gene calls are TRBV15 and TRBJ2-5; TRBD1 matches at 8 bases. Germline assignment: CDR1 LNHNV and CDR2 YYDKDF (reference sequence). This CDR3 region has 16 residues. Trimming removed 0 bases from V and 5 bases from J; junction bases left unmatched: 8. CDR3 DNA sequence: TGTGCCACCAGCAGAGATCCGGCAGGGGGCGTGGAGACCCAGTACTTC. This encodes CATSRDPAGGVETQYF.

The gene calls are TRBV2 and TRBJ2-5; 12 bases are a match to TRBD2. The V gene's germline CDR1 is SNHLY and CDR2 FYNNEI. V lost 5 bases and J lost 5; bases outside the gene matches: 6. CDR3 size: 15 residues. CDR3 in DNA: TGTGCCAGCAGTTGGACTAGCGGGACGGGGGAGACCCAGTACTTC. Translation gives CASSWTSGTGETQYF.

V usage is TRBV5-1 and J usage is TRBJ2-1; 10 bases match TRBD2. Trimming took 1 base from V and 3 from J; bases not matched to a gene: 4. The V gene's germline CDR1 is SGHRS and CDR2 YFSETQ. CDR3 size: 16 residues. The CDR3 DNA reads TGCGCCAGCAGCTTGTTCAGCGGGGGGGACTACAATGAGCAGTTCTTC. Translating gives CASSLFSGGDYNEQFF.

The J gene is TRBJ1-2, the V gene TRBV10-1; D is perhaps TRBD1 (6 bases). V was trimmed by 5 bases and J by 1 base, leaving 11 bases between them. The germline CDR1 and CDR2 sequences are WNHNN and SYGVQD (reference sequence). The CDR3 covers 14 residues. The CDR3 DNA is TGCGCCAGCAGTCCCAGGGGCAGTAACTATGGCTACACCTTC. Its translation is CASSPRGSNYGYTF.

The chain joins TRBV6-4 to TRBJ1-4; 11 nucleotides match TRBD1. This CDR3 spans 15 amino acids. CDR1 is MRHNA and CDR2 is SNTAGT in the germline V gene. The trim removed 4 bases at V and 7 bases at J, leaving 5 bases unmatched. This CDR3 is CASSAAGTGGEKLFF. The CDR3 DNA follows: TGTGCCAGCAGTGCCGCCGGGACAGGGGGTGAAAAACTGTTTTTT.

This clone was counted a few times. The rearrangement links TRBV23-1 to TRBJ2-7, with 9 bases that match TRBD1. TRBV23-1 is flagged as an ORF with uncertain function. Losses at the gene ends were 7 bases for V and 5 bases for J; bases not matched to a gene: 6. The CDR3 has 13 amino acids. The CDR3 loop is CASIHRGRHEQYF. In nucleotides, the CDR3 is TGCGCCAGCATTCACAGGGGGCGACACGAGCAGTACTTC.

This clone has a single count. V usage is TRBV18 and J usage is TRBJ2-7; D possibly corresponds to TRBD1 (6 bases). CDR1 is KGHSH and CDR2 is LQKENI in the germline V gene. The CDR3 length is 14 residues. V lost 2 bases to trimming and J lost 6 bases, with 14 bases between them. DNA for the CDR3: TGTGCCAGCTCACCAGCTACCCGAGGGGGCGAGCAGTACGTC. It translates to CASSPATRGGEQYV.

The V and J genes are TRBV6-2 or TRBV6-3 and TRBJ2-7, with 9 bases fitting TRBD1. V lost 5 bases and J lost 4; bases outside the gene matches: 9. Germline values: CDR1 MNHEY, CDR2 SVGEGT. The CDR3 is 15 residues long. CDR3 sequence reads: CASSRPGQGVYEQYF. The CDR3 nucleotides are TGTGCCAGCAGTCGACCGGGACAGGGTGTTTACGAGCAGTACTTC.

This chain uses TRBV6-6 with TRBJ2-2, with D perhaps matching TRBD1 (6 bases). CDR1 MNHNY and CDR2 SVGAGI come from the germline V gene (reference sequence). Trimming took 8 bases from V and 1 from J, leaving 11 bases between them. The CDR3 spans 14 residues. For the CDR3, the DNA is TGTGCCAGCCGCTACAGGGAGAACACCGGGGAGCTGTTTTTT. It encodes CASRYRENTGELFF.

The V and J genes are TRBV5-4 and TRBJ2-3; no firm D call. The CDR3 has 11 amino acids. Trimming took off 1 base at V and 5 bases at J, with 2 bases between the two ends. Germline V gene data show CDR1 as SGHNT and CDR2 as YYREEE (reference sequence). CDR3 bases: TGTGCCAGCAGCTTGCAAGATACGCAGTATTTT. Amino acid sequence: CASSLQDTQYF.

This chain uses TRBV19 with TRBJ2-3, with a tentative D call TRBD2 (6 bases). This CDR3 spans 15 amino acids. The germline V gene encodes CDR1 LNHDA and CDR2 SQIVND (reference sequence). V lost 0 bases, J lost 2 bases, and 9 bases lay in between. The CDR3 here is CASSIEGGATDTQYF. The CDR3 DNA follows: TGTGCCAGTAGTATAGAGGGCGGGGCCACAGATACGCAGTATTTT.

The V call is TRBV4-1, the J call TRBJ2-6, with D tentatively TRBD1 (5 bases). This CDR3 contains 14 residues. Germline lookup yields CDR1 MGHRA and CDR2 YSYEKL. Deletions cut 1 base from V and 11 bases from J, with 12 bases between. The CDR3 sequence is CASSQGQGGDVLTF. The CDR3 DNA is TGCGCCAGCAGCCAAGGGCAGGGTGGGGACGTCCTGACTTTC.